The TCR beta chain described here comes from a study of cytomegalovirus exposure and HLA in healthy donors. As to this clone: The antigen is not known.

Germline CDR1 is MNHEY and CDR2 is SVGAGI. CDR3 length: 15 amino acids. The V and J ends lost 4 bases and 3 bases, in that order; junction bases with no gene match: 5. Sequenced by immunoSEQ multiplex PCR; TCRdb stores in-frame clones only, minus some. The sample yields 56,000 or so clones, roughly nine tenths seen once. Study-level points and caveats: The study put around 180 TCR beta chains on its list as cytomegalovirus-associated.

Sequencing was carried out using PBMCs. This clonotype originated in a man between 18 and 35 years old in good health and CMV-seronegative. The gene calls are TRBV6-5 and TRBJ2-2; 7 nucleotides line up with TRBD1. The CDR3 DNA reads as TGTGCCAGCAGTTTTGGGACAGACCACACCGGGGAGCTGTTTTTT. This codes for CASSFGTDHTGELFF.